These 17 T cell receptor beta chains share one sample of origin, sequenced in a study of regulatory T cells in long-lasting Graves disease. Combining iRepertoire HTBI primers with Arm-PCR of CDR3 regions, the authors built TCR beta libraries. TCRdb re-called the multiplex PCR reads through MiXCR, storing one row per CDR3 protein. Of 400,000 or so distinct CDR3 sequences listed, around 21% are singletons. Time point defined: persistent/refractory GD, antithyroid drugs over 5 years with positive TRAb. PBMC-derived RNA was used for the TCR library. Sequencing used peripheral blood mononuclear cells (PBMCs), obtained when the disease was refractory, from a patient treated with antithyroid drugs. The receptors shown here come from a female donor with Graves disease.

This chain uses TRBV6-1 with TRBJ1-6; 10 bases align to TRBD1. The ends lost 6 bases at V and 5 bases at J; junction bases unmatched: 7. Germline loops: CDR1 MNHNS, CDR2 SASEGT. This CDR3 region has 16 residues. The CDR3 spells CASRAGQGMNNSPLHF. CDR3 DNA: TGTGCCAGCAGAGCGGGACAGGGGATGAATAATTCACCCCTCCACTTT.

This clonotype has only a few counts. The V and J genes are TRBV11-1 and TRBJ2-7; 14 nucleotides line up with TRBD2. The germline V gene encodes CDR1 SGHAT and CDR2 FQDESV (reference sequence). There are 17 residues in the CDR3. V was pared by 1 base and J by 5 bases, with 7 bases of the junction left unmatched. The CDR3 region has the DNA TGTGCCAGCAGCTTAGTTCCGACTAGCGGGAGGGCCGACGAGCAGTACTTC. It is translated as CASSLVPTSGRADEQYF.

The chain employs TRBV20-1 and TRBJ1-5, with D tentatively TRBD1 (6 bases). In germline, CDR1 is DFQATT, CDR2 SNEGSKA (reference sequence). Deletions cut 1 base from V and 6 bases from J, with 10 bases between. The CDR3 loop spans 13 amino acids. Written as DNA, the CDR3 is TGCAGTGCTAGAGTGGGGGCCGGTCAGCCCCAGCATTTT. Its translation is CSARVGAGQPQHF.

Remarks on this clonotype: A much larger clone is a single base away; this may be a read error. CDR3 loop: CASSAWETQETQYF. For the CDR3, the DNA is TGTGCCAGCAGTGCCTGGGAAACCCAAGAGACCCAGTACTTC. This rearrangement joins TRBV12-3 or TRBV12-4 to TRBJ2-5; D not certain. This CDR3 contains 14 residues. Trimming pared 5 bases from V and 1 base from J, leaving 11 bases between.

This clonotype was recorded once. The genes are TRBV5-1 and TRBJ2-7; D is possibly TRBD1 (6 bases). The CDR3 has 14 residues. The germline V gene encodes CDR1 SGHRS and CDR2 YFSETQ. With 5 bases removed from V and 4 bases from J, the gap between germline ends came to 16 bases. The CDR3 loop is CASRYAGTPYEQYF. The CDR3 region has the DNA TGCGCCAGCAGGTATGCCGGGACACCGTACGAGCAGTACTTC.

The chain employs TRBV10-3 and TRBJ1-1; TRBD1 matches 11 bases. Germline CDR1 reads ENHRY; CDR2 reads SYGVKD. The CDR3 loop spans 16 amino acids. V lost 3 bases and J lost 7; bases outside the gene matches: 10. The CDR3, as DNA: TGTGCCATCAGTGATTCCGGGACAGGGGGGATTGGTGAAGCTTTCTTT. Amino acids: CAISDSGTGGIGEAFF.

The rearrangement links TRBV2 to TRBJ2-3; no clear D gene. V shed 6 bases and J shed 6 bases, with 16 bases lying between them. CDR1 and CDR2 from the germline V gene are SNHLY and FYNNEI. This CDR3 is 14 amino acids long. CDR3 residues: CASRRTGLEDTQYF. DNA for the CDR3: TGTGCCAGCAGAAGGACCGGCCTCGAGGATACGCAGTATTTT.

This clonotype was detected only a few times. J is TRBJ1-5 and V is TRBV5-5; 7 positions match TRBD1. Per the germline V gene, CDR1 is SGHKS and CDR2 is YYEKEE (reference sequence). V was clipped by 0 bases and J by 0 bases; unmatched bases: 12. This CDR3 is 19 amino acids long. The CDR3 bases are TGTGCCAGCAGCTTGGCCGGTGGCAGGGGGAGTTATAGCAATCAGCCCCAGCATTTT. Translated, it gives CASSLAGGRGSYSNQPQHF.

V is TRBV5-1 and J is TRBJ2-7, with D hard to call. This CDR3 has 14 residues. V shed 0 bases and J shed 4 bases, with 11 bases lying between them. CDR1 and CDR2 from the germline V gene are SGHRS and YFSETQ. CDR3 bases: TGCGCCAGCAGCTTGGCCTTCCAGCCGTACGAGCAGTACTTC. Its protein product is CASSLAFQPYEQYF.

This sequence joins TRBV24-1 and TRBJ2-3; a possible D gene is TRBD1 (5 bases). This CDR3 is built from 14 residues. Germline-derived CDR1 and CDR2 are KGHDR and SFDVKD. Deletions cut 3 bases from V and 4 bases from J, with 10 bases between. The DNA for the CDR3 is TGTGCCACCAGTGATAGAAGGGGATCAGATACGCAGTATTTT. This translates into CATSDRRGSDTQYF.

Notes on this clonotype: Given a much more abundant clone one base away, this may be a read error. The CDR3 does not close with the conserved phenylalanine or tryptophan, likely indicating a read error. This sequence joins TRBV12-3 or TRBV12-4 and TRBJ1-5; D is unresolved. CDR3 length: 16 amino acids. V gave up 1 base and J gave up 4 bases, with 14 bases separating them. The CDR3 protein is CASSLGSSAYNQPQHS. The CDR3 bases are TGTGCCAGCAGTTTAGGCTCCTCCGCCTATAATCAGCCCCAGCATTCT.

This clonotype was seen ten or more times. The genes are TRBV6-1 and TRBJ1-1; no firm D call. Trimming took 2 bases from V and 1 from J, leaving 5 bases between them. Germline-derived CDR1 and CDR2 are MNHNS and SASEGT. This CDR3 comprises 13 residues. CDR3: CASSEQSNTEAFF. Written as DNA, the CDR3 is TGTGCCAGCAGTGAACAGTCGAACACTGAAGCTTTCTTT.

This clonotype was detected only a few times. This chain uses TRBV7-2 with TRBJ2-5, with 7 nucleotides matching TRBD2. CDR1 and CDR2 from the germline V gene are SGHTA and FQGNSA. The CDR3 sequence is 14 residues long. Trimming removed 5 bases from V and 5 bases from J; junction bases left unmatched: 8. The CDR3 DNA sequence: TGTGCCAGCAGCACCCGGACTAGTCCTGAGACCCAGTACTTC. Protein: CASSTRTSPETQYF.

The chain employs TRBV20-1 and TRBJ2-7, with 8 bases aligning to TRBD1. V lost 6 bases, J lost 4 bases, and 8 bases stayed unmatched. The CDR3 contains 13 residues. Per germline, CDR1 DFQATT and CDR2 SNEGSKA (reference sequence). This chain's CDR3 is CSAMGQDLYEQYF. DNA for the CDR3: TGCAGTGCAATGGGACAGGATTTATACGAGCAGTACTTC.

This clonotype was counted a single time. The genes are TRBV28 and TRBJ2-3; D could derive from TRBD1 or TRBD2 (6 bases each). The V end was cut by 5 bases, the J end by 3 bases, with 18 bases between. There are 16 residues in the CDR3. Germline loops: CDR1 MDHEN, CDR2 SYDVKM. The CDR3 nucleotides read TGTGCCAGCAGTCAGGGGAGGCCGGGAGAGACAGATACGCAGTATTTT. This codes for CASSQGRPGETDTQYF.

This clonotype was counted between two and nine times. A read error may explain this, as a much larger clone is one base away. This chain joins TRBV24-1 and TRBJ2-7; D not resolved. V shed 9 bases and J shed 2 bases, with 7 bases lying between them. Germline lookup yields CDR1 KGHDR and CDR2 SFDVKD. This CDR3 comprises 11 residues. As DNA, the CDR3 is TGTGCCACCTTGAGTACCTACGAGCAGTACTTC. It encodes CATLSTYEQYF.

A word on this clonotype: A read error may explain this, as a much larger clone is one base away. The chain combines TRBV11-2 with TRBJ1-4; unclear D gene. With 5 bases removed from V and 5 bases from J, the gap between germline ends came to 15 bases. Per germline, CDR1 SGHAT and CDR2 FQNNGV. The CDR3 has 15 amino acids. The CDR3 DNA is TGTGCCAGCAGCCCTCCGACGGAGGAAAATGAAAAACTGTTTTTT. The encoded protein is CASSPPTEENEKLFF.